These 25 T cell receptor beta chains originate from one sample sequenced in a study of post-analysis software for immune sequencing data. Unique-molecular-identifier-tagged TCR beta cDNA libraries were used. Each CDR3 protein is one row after TCRdb ran MiXCR on the PCR reads. The sample has roughly 730,000 distinct CDR3 sequences, approximately 30% seen once. What these receptors recognize is not known. Findings and limits, study-wide: Compared with controls, patients had more of five TRBV segments, including TRBV5-6, TRBV5-1 and TRBV20-1.

Sequencing used blood. The receptors here all came from a girl aged 5-17 years with multiple sclerosis.

The chain couples TRBV10-3 to TRBJ1-3; 8 bases are shared with TRBD1. J lost 4 bases, V lost 10 bases, and 12 bases had no gene match. The CDR3 spans 15 residues. Germline V CDR1 and CDR2: ENHRY, SYGVKD. The CDR3 is CATTRQGQEGNTIYF. The DNA of the CDR3 is TGTGCCACCACGAGACAGGGACAGGAGGGAAACACCATATATTTT.

The gene calls are TRBV7-2 and TRBJ2-1, with D perhaps TRBD1 or TRBD2 (7 bases each). CDR1 is SGHTA, CDR2 FQGNSA, per germline. Trimming took 4 bases from V and 8 from J, leaving 18 bases between them. The CDR3 is 15 residues long. The CDR3 sequence: CASSSPGGGGHEQFF. The CDR3 coding sequence is TGTGCCAGCAGCTCGCCAGGGGGAGGGGGGCATGAGCAGTTCTTC.

Notes on this clonotype: Mismatch with germline at one junction end may stem from a read error. V and J are TRBV20-1 and TRBJ1-6, with D possibly matching TRBD1 (5 bases). The CDR3 length is 13 residues. Germline CDR1 DFQATT, CDR2 SNEGSKA (reference sequence). The DNA of the CDR3 is TGCAGTGCTAGGTGGGGGGGGGATTCACCCCCCCACTTT. This gives the protein CSARWGGDSPPHF.

This chain joins TRBV7-4 and TRBJ2-2; D is perhaps TRBD1 (6 bases). Germline CDR1 and CDR2: SGHVT and SQSDAQ. The CDR3 spans 15 residues. Trimming stripped 3 bases from V and 5 bases from J, with 13 bases between. CDR3 DNA sequence: TGTGCCAGCAGCTTGGGCGACAGGACAACCGGGGAGCTGTTTTTT. Its protein is CASSLGDRTTGELFF.

This clonotype was observed a handful of times. J is TRBJ2-5 and V is TRBV6-1, with 8 nucleotides matching TRBD1. TRBJ2-7 explains the end of the DNA better; the J call may be wrong. The CDR3 extends over 12 amino acids. Germline values: CDR1 MNHNS, CDR2 SASEGT. This CDR3 reads CASSKTGDEQYF. Here the CDR3 DNA reads TGTGCCAGCAGCAAGACAGGGGACGAGCAGTACTTC.

This clonotype was recorded a few times. The chain is built from TRBV3-1 and TRBJ2-4; D is unresolved. CDR3 length: 15 amino acids. The germline V gene encodes CDR1 LGHDT and CDR2 YNNKEL (reference sequence). Deletions cut 6 bases from V and 1 base from J, with 13 bases between. Here the CDR3 DNA reads TGTGCCAGCAGTCCCCTCGGCGAGGCCAAAAACATTCAGTACTTC. It codes for CASSPLGEAKNIQYF.

This clonotype showed up just a few times. V is TRBV20-1 and J is TRBJ2-1; TRBD2 aligns across 7 bases. The germline gives CDR1 DFQATT, CDR2 SNEGSKA (reference sequence). Trimming cost V 5 bases and J 4 bases; bases outside gene matches: 5. The CDR3 consists of 13 residues. The CDR3 sequence is CSARKAGYNEQFF. CDR3 nucleotide sequence: TGCAGTGCTCGAAAAGCGGGGTACAATGAGCAGTTCTTC.

The CDR3 is CASSLPRTGPDTQYF. CDR3 sequence (DNA): TGTGCCAGCAGCTTGCCCCGGACAGGGCCCGATACGCAGTATTTT. The chain employs TRBV5-6 and TRBJ2-3; 8 bases fit TRBD1. V was pared by 1 base and J by 6 bases, with 7 bases of the junction left unmatched. The CDR3 contains 15 residues. Germline CDR1 SGHDT, CDR2 YYEEEE.

This chain uses TRBV12-3 or TRBV12-4 with TRBJ2-1, with 10 positions matching TRBD2. The CDR3 has 16 amino acids. With 2 bases clipped from V and 8 bases from J, the junction kept 9 bases outside the gene matches. CDR3 nucleotides: TGTGCCAGCAGTTTATATGCTAGCGGGGGTAGGGATGAGCAGTTCTTC. Translated, it gives CASSLYASGGRDEQFF.

The sample holds many counts of this clonotype. CDR3 DNA: TGCAGCGTCGGCCGGGACACCTTCACAGATACGCAGTATTTT. Protein sequence: CSVGRDTFTDTQYF. The rearrangement links TRBV29-1 to TRBJ2-3; a possible D gene is TRBD1 (6 bases). The CDR3 is made up of 14 amino acids. Germline lookup yields CDR1 SQVTM and CDR2 ANQGSEA. V was clipped by 6 bases and J by 2 bases, with 15 bases between them.

In this sample, this clonotype turned up many times. V is TRBV4-1 and J is TRBJ2-5, with D perhaps matching TRBD1 or TRBD2 (6 bases each). V was shortened by 0 bases and J by 1 base, with 15 bases between the two germline ends. The germline gives CDR1 MGHRA, CDR2 YSYEKL. The CDR3 runs to 17 residues. The CDR3 nucleotides are TGCGCCAGCAGCCAAGATGGAGGGGGGACGTTCCAAGAGACCCAGTACTTC. It is translated as CASSQDGGGTFQETQYF.

The chain carries TRBV6-4 and TRBJ2-2; D uncertain. V shed 3 bases and J shed 4 bases, with 9 bases lying between them. The germline gives CDR1 MRHNA, CDR2 SNTAGT. The CDR3 contains 14 residues. CDR3 loop: CASSEAVGTGELFF. The DNA for the CDR3 is TGTGCCAGCAGTGAGGCGGTAGGCACCGGGGAGCTGTTTTTT.

This chain joins TRBV7-2 and TRBJ2-7; D is possibly TRBD1 (5 bases). The V gene's germline CDR1 is SGHTA and CDR2 FQGNSA. This CDR3 comprises 13 residues. Trimming pared 1 base from V and 5 bases from J, leaving 9 bases between. CDR3 in amino acids: CASSLGGANEQYF. The CDR3 DNA reads TGTGCCAGCAGCTTAGGGGGCGCAAACGAGCAGTACTTC.

This clonotype has just a few counts. The chain combines TRBV7-2 with TRBJ2-5; 9 bases align to TRBD2. Judging by the DNA end, TRBJ2-7 fits better; the J call may be wrong. The CDR3 is 14 residues long. The germline V gene has CDR1 SGHTA and CDR2 FQGNSA. CDR3 DNA sequence: TGTGCCAGCAGCTTCGGCGGGAGGGCTTTCGAGCAGTACTTC. This encodes CASSFGGRAFEQYF.

This chain joins TRBV20-1 and TRBJ2-1; 9 bases line up with TRBD1. The germline V gene encodes CDR1 DFQATT and CDR2 SNEGSKA (reference sequence). V shed 2 bases and J 0 bases; nucleotides not matched to a gene: 11. The CDR3 consists of 18 residues. This CDR3 is CSARTPGQGLNSYNEQFF. The CDR3 region has the DNA TGCAGTGCTAGAACTCCCGGACAGGGGCTGAACTCCTACAATGAGCAGTTCTTC.

This clonotype occurred many times. The chain employs TRBV6-5 and TRBJ1-2; TRBD1 agrees at 10 bases. Germline CDR1 is MNHEY and CDR2 is SVGAGI. V gave up 6 bases and J gave up 6 bases; unmatched junction bases: 13. The CDR3 contains 16 residues. In nucleotides, the CDR3 is TGTGCCAGCAGATATAACCGGGACAGGGGTAAAGATGGCTACACCTTC. It codes for CASRYNRDRGKDGYTF.

V is TRBV5-5 and J is TRBJ2-1, with 11 positions matching TRBD2. V lost 2 bases and J lost 7; bases outside the gene matches: 5. The CDR3 is 15 amino acids. Germline V gene lookup returns CDR1 SGHKS and CDR2 YYEKEE (reference sequence). The CDR3 nucleotides are TGTGCCAGCAGCTTCCGACTAGCGGGGCTGAATGAGCAGTTCTTC. Translation gives CASSFRLAGLNEQFF.

This chain connects TRBV6-5 to TRBJ2-2, with D possibly TRBD1 on 6 matching bases. V lost 0 bases and J 9 bases, leaving 11 bases between the germline ends. This CDR3 comprises 14 residues. Per germline, CDR1 MNHEY and CDR2 SVGAGI. The CDR3 coding sequence is TGTGCCAGCAGTTACTCGGCAGGGGAAAGGGAGCTGTTTTTT. As protein: CASSYSAGERELFF.

This sequence joins TRBV11-2 and TRBJ2-5, with a possible D match to TRBD1 (6 bases). With the DNA end fitting TRBJ2-7 better, the J assignment may be wrong. Germline assignment: CDR1 SGHAT and CDR2 FQNNGV. The CDR3 loop spans 11 amino acids. The CDR3 bases are TGTGCCAGCCAGGGGACCTACGAGCAGTACTTC. Protein product: CASQGTYEQYF.

Of note for this clonotype: This may be a read error: a much more frequent sequence differs by one nucleotide. The chain recombines TRBV29-1 with TRBJ2-4, with 10 positions matching TRBD1. The DNA end is a closer match to TRBJ2-7, so the J assignment may be wrong. Germline V lookup: CDR1 SQVTM, CDR2 ANQGSEA. The CDR3 spans 13 residues. CDR3 region: CGVEGTGAYEQYF. CDR3 DNA sequence: TGCGGCGTTGAAGGGACAGGGGCCTACGAGCAGTACTTC.

This clonotype has only a few counts. CDR3 DNA sequence: TGCGCCAGCAGCCAAGATCCTAGCGGATTAAACTCCTACGAGCAGTACTTC. It specifies CASSQDPSGLNSYEQYF. V usage is TRBV4-3 and J usage is TRBJ2-7; TRBD2 agrees at 7 bases. Germline trimming cut 0 bases from V and 0 bases from J; bases unmatched to any gene: 8. CDR3 size: 17 residues. The germline V gene has CDR1 LGHNA and CDR2 YSLEER.

This clonotype showed up just a few times. The chain carries TRBV5-6 and TRBJ2-1; either TRBD1 or TRBD2 may supply D (5 bases each). Trimming removed 6 bases from V and 3 bases from J, with 16 bases in between. CDR1 is SGHDT, CDR2 YYEEEE, per germline. CDR3 length: 15 residues. This CDR3 reads CASTKLGVGYNEQFF. In DNA form, the CDR3 reads TGTGCCAGCACGAAATTGGGGGTAGGCTACAATGAGCAGTTCTTC.

The rearrangement joins TRBV12-3 or TRBV12-4 to TRBJ1-1, with D perhaps matching TRBD1 (6 bases). This CDR3 contains 15 residues. Trimming removed 5 bases at V and 8 bases at J, with 21 bases between. CDR3 amino acids: CASSPIRDKSREAFF. CDR3 DNA: TGTGCCAGCAGTCCAATCCGGGACAAGAGTAGGGAAGCTTTCTTT.

V gene TRBV6-1 combines with J gene TRBJ1-2, with a possible D match to TRBD1 (5 bases). This CDR3 has 13 residues. Germline CDR1 MNHNS, CDR2 SASEGT. Trimming removed 3 bases from V and 5 bases from J, with 10 bases in between. The CDR3, as DNA: TGTGCCAGCAGTGACCGGCAGGGATATGGCTACACCTTC. Its translation: CASSDRQGYGYTF.

The chain has TRBV29-1 and TRBJ2-5; the D gene is possibly TRBD2 (7 bases). CDR3 length: 14 amino acids. Germline CDR1 SQVTM, CDR2 ANQGSEA. V lost 5 bases to trimming and J lost 1 base, with 14 bases between them. CDR3 DNA sequence: TGCAGCGTTCAAGGGAGGGACACCCAAGAGACCCAGTACTTC. Encoded protein: CSVQGRDTQETQYF.